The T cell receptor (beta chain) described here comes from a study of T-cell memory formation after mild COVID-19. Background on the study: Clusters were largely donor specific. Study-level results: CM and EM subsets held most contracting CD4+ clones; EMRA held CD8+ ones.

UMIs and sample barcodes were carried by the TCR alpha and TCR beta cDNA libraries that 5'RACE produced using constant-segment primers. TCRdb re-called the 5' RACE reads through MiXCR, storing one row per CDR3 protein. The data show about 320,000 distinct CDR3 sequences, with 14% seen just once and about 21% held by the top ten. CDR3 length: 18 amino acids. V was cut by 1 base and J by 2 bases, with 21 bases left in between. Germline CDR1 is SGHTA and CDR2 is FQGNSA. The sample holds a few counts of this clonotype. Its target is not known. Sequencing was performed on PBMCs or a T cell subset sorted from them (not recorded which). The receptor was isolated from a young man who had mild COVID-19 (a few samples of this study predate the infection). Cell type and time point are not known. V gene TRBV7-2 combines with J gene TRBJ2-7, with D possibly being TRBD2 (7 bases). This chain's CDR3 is CASSLGRGGQGPTYEQYF. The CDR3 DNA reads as TGTGCCAGCAGCTTAGGCAGGGGAGGGCAGGGGCCCACCTACGAGCAGTACTTC.